Below are 7 T cell receptor beta chains sequenced from a single sample in a study of blood T cells in healthy people across ages. The second PCR ran about 6 to 12 cycles with a sample-barcoded 5' primer and J-beta primers. TCRdb reanalysed the 5' RACE reads using MiXCR and keeps one entry per CDR3 protein. The sample includes around 1,000,000 distinct CDR3 sequences, 20% to 25% of them seen just once. These data were also reused for a study on T cells of mothers and their children.

Sequenced: blood. These receptors all stem from a girl aged 2-10 years in good health.

This clonotype was found a few times. The J gene is TRBJ1-2, the V gene TRBV9; no definite D call. V was pared by 0 bases and J by 2 bases, with 5 bases between. The CDR3 consists of 13 residues. Germline CDR1 and CDR2: SGDLS and YYNGEE. The CDR3 DNA is TGTGCCAGCAGCGTAGAACAAAACTATGGCTACACCTTC. It specifies CASSVEQNYGYTF.

V gene TRBV27 combines with J gene TRBJ2-7; no definite D call. Germline CDR1 reads MNHEY; CDR2 reads SMNVEV (reference sequence). With 6 bases removed from V and 4 bases from J, the gap between germline ends came to 22 bases. The CDR3 length is 16 residues. The CDR3 DNA is TGTGCCAGCAGCCCCTCCTTGGCGCCCACGATTTACGAGCAGTACTTC. It yields the protein CASSPSLAPTIYEQYF.

The chain is built from TRBV3-1 and TRBJ2-1; tentatively, D is TRBD1 or TRBD2 (5 bases each). Per germline, CDR1 LGHDT and CDR2 YNNKEL (reference sequence). The V gene lost 5 bases and the J gene lost 4 bases, with 21 bases spanning the gap. The CDR3 covers 17 residues. CDR3 amino acids: CASSTRAGSTNYNEQFF. The DNA of the CDR3 is TGTGCCAGCAGCACTAGGGCAGGGTCGACGAATTACAATGAGCAGTTCTTC.

The chain links TRBV2 to TRBJ1-1; D unresolved. Germline V gene sequence: CDR1 SNHLY, CDR2 FYNNEI. The CDR3 length is 14 residues. Trimming cost V 6 bases and J 6 bases, with 17 bases left between them. Here the CDR3 DNA reads TGTGCCAGCAGGCTGACGGATCCCATTCCTGAAGCTTTCTTT. Amino acid sequence: CASRLTDPIPEAFF.

The genes are TRBV29-1 and TRBJ1-4; 7 bases line up with TRBD1. Germline lookup yields CDR1 SQVTM and CDR2 ANQGSEA. The trim removed 4 bases at V and 5 bases at J, leaving 7 bases unmatched. CDR3 length: 14 residues. The DNA of the CDR3 is TGCAGCGTTGGGGGAACAGGGGACAATGAAAAACTGTTTTTT. Amino acid sequence: CSVGGTGDNEKLFF. The variable domain in full, completed from reference TRBV29-1 and TRBJ1-4, reads SAVISQKPSRDICQRGTSLTIQCQVDSQVTMMFWYRQQPGQSLTLIATANQGSEATYESGFVIDKFPISRPNLTFSTLTVSNMSPEDSSIYLCSVGGTGDNEKLFFGSGTQLSVL.

This clonotype was observed a few times. The chain joins TRBV7-9 to TRBJ2-1; 10 nucleotides align to TRBD2. Per germline, CDR1 SEHNR and CDR2 FQNEAQ (reference sequence). The CDR3 has 15 amino acids. Losses at the gene ends were 5 bases for V and 4 bases for J; bases not matched to a gene: 5. DNA of the CDR3: TGTGCCAGCAGCACCAGCGGGGGGGAGTACAATGAGCAGTTCTTC. This gives the protein CASSTSGGEYNEQFF.

This chain connects TRBV12-3 or TRBV12-4 to TRBJ1-2; D ambiguous. CDR3 size: 14 residues. The ends were cut back, 3 bases at V and 7 bases at J, with 15 bases in the middle. This CDR3 is CASSLQEVWGGYTF. CDR3 sequence (DNA): TGTGCCAGCAGTTTGCAGGAGGTTTGGGGTGGCTACACCTTC.